A single sample gave rise to the 5 T cell receptor beta chains below, sequenced in a study of OX40 agonist ivuxolimab in advanced cancers. Profiling relied on immunoSEQ multiplex PCR, and the TCRdb table lists in-frame clones only, not all of them. Altogether about 64,000 clones are present, around 84% being singletons, with the ten largest covering roughly 1.9%. The source was CD4+ or CD8+ T cells sorted from blood, collected in a trial of the OX40 agonist ivuxolimab. The receptors stem from an adult with an advanced solid tumor such as melanoma, head and neck, liver or kidney cancer.

The chain is built from TRBV28 and TRBJ2-1; weak D call: TRBD1 (5 bases). The CDR3 covers 14 residues. Trimming took off 3 bases at V and 3 bases at J, with 9 bases between the two ends. Germline CDR1 MDHEN, CDR2 SYDVKM. The CDR3 reads CASSFPGNYNEQFF. For the CDR3, the DNA is TGTGCCAGCAGTTTCCCAGGGAACTACAATGAGCAGTTCTTC. Full variable domain (remainder filled in from reference TRBV28 and TRBJ2-1): DVKVTQSSRYLVKRTGEKVFLECVQDMDHENMFWYRQDPGLGLRLIYFSYDVKMKEKGDIPEGYSVSREKKERFSLILESASTNQTSMYLCASSFPGNYNEQFFGPGTRLTVL.

CDR3 sequence reads: CASSEARALTKLFF. In DNA form, the CDR3 reads TGTGCCAGCAGTGAAGCGCGGGCCCTTACGAAACTGTTTTTT. The chain is built from TRBV2 and TRBJ1-4; the D is unclear. Trimming removed 0 bases at V and 11 bases at J, with 13 bases between. There are 14 residues in the CDR3. Germline assignment: CDR1 SNHLY and CDR2 FYNNEI.

The J gene is TRBJ2-3, the V gene TRBV6-4, with unresolved D. The CDR3 extends over 13 amino acids. Germline V lookup: CDR1 MRHNA, CDR2 SNTAGT. V lost 0 bases, J lost 2 bases, and 3 bases lay in between. The CDR3 nucleotides read TGTGCCAGCAGTGACTCTTACACAGATACGCAGTATTTT. Its protein is CASSDSYTDTQYF.

The chain couples TRBV7-9 to TRBJ1-2; TRBD1 is a possible D gene (5 bases). CDR3 length equals 14 residues. The germline V gene has CDR1 SEHNR and CDR2 FQNEAQ (reference sequence). V lost 1 base to trimming and J lost 5 bases, with 11 bases between them. CDR3 nucleotide sequence: TGTGCCAGCAGCTTAGGCTCTGGGGCATATGGCTACACCTTC. Translation: CASSLGSGAYGYTF.

The rearrangement uses TRBV9 and TRBJ1-1, with TRBD1 matching 11 bases. The ends lost 0 bases at V and 11 bases at J; junction bases unmatched: 6. The germline gives CDR1 SGDLS, CDR2 YYNGEE. This CDR3 has 14 amino acids. The CDR3 spells CASSVEGTGGSAFF. The CDR3, as DNA: TGTGCCAGCAGCGTAGAGGGGACAGGGGGGTCCGCTTTCTTT. The entire variable domain, with the rest obtained from reference TRBV9 and TRBJ1-1, is as follows: DSGVTQTPKHLITATGQRVTLRCSPRSGDLSVYWYQQSLDQGLQFLIQYYNGEERAKGNILERFSAQQFPDLHSELNLSSLELGDSALYFCASSVEGTGGSAFFGQGTRLTVV.